This T cell receptor (beta chain) was captured by sequencing in a study of cytomegalovirus exposure and HLA in healthy donors. Study observations and caveats: There were a few CMV-associated chains whose specificity for CMV antigens was confirmed in vitro. Associated with HLA alleles at 0.05 false discovery rate in a later analysis were 17,000 or so TCR beta sequences.

Researchers ran the PCR with 60 Vbeta and 13 Jbeta primers. TCRdb's table, derived via immunoSEQ multiplex PCR, lists solely in-frame clones and lacks some. Altogether more than 150,000 clones are present, around 83% being singletons, with the ten largest covering approximately 1.2%. This clone was picked up a small number of times. Its antigen remains unidentified. This CDR3 spans 11 amino acids. V was shortened by 1 base and J by 8 bases, with 5 bases between the two germline ends. From germline, CDR1 is SGHNT and CDR2 YENEEA. The chain has TRBV11-3 and TRBJ1-1; a weak D match, TRBD1 (5 bases). Sequencing was performed on PBMCs. This TCR derives from a girl aged 2-15 years in good health and CMV-seropositive. CDR3: CASSLGQEAFF. CDR3 DNA sequence: TGTGCCAGCAGCTTAGGACAGGAAGCTTTCTTT. The complete variable domain, with remaining parts taken from reference TRBV11-3 and TRBJ1-1, reads EAGVVQSPRYKIIEKKQPVAFWCNPISGHNTLYWYLQNLGQGPELLIRYENEEAVDDSQLPKDRFSAERLKGVDSTLKIQPAELGDSAVYLCASSLGQEAFFGQGTRLTVV.